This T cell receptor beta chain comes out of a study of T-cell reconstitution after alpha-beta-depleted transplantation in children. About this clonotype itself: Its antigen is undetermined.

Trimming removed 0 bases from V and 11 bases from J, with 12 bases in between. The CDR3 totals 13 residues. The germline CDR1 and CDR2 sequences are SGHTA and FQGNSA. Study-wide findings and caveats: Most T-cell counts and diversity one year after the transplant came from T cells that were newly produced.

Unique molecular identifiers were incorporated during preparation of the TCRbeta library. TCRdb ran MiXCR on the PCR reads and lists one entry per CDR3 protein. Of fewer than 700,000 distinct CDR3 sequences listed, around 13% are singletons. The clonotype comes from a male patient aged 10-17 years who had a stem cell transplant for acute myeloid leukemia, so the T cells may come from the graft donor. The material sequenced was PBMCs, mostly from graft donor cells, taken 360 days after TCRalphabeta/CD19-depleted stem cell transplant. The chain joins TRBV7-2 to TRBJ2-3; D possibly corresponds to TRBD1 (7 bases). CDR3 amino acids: CASSLAYQGGQYF. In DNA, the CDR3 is TGTGCCAGCAGCTTAGCGTACCAGGGGGGGCAGTATTTT.